This TCR beta chain was captured in a study of T cell responses to AZD1222 COVID-19 vaccine. Study-wide findings and caveats: Dominant CD4 TCR responses targeted spike regions 160-218 and 743-854. Among those given AZD1222, only 5 to 7 were seropositive at baseline. With two AZD1222 doses given, Spike-specific TCR breadth and depth both rose. In a largely white British group with more females than males, clonal diversity was possibly underestimated.

Per germline, CDR1 SGHRS and CDR2 YFSETQ. Trimming left V 5 bases short and J 3 bases short, with 16 bases between. CDR3 length equals 15 residues. The repertoire was sequenced with immunoSEQ multiplex PCR; TCRdb's copy has only in-frame clones and lacks some. The sample includes around 100,000 clones, approximately 86% of them seen just once. Comments on this clone: Its antigen remains unidentified.

Sequencing was performed on peripheral blood, taken 28 days after the second dose of the MenACWY control vaccine. This clonotype was sampled from an adult who received the MenACWY meningococcal vaccine as a control. This chain links TRBV5-1 with TRBJ2-3, with D tentatively TRBD1 or TRBD2 (5 bases each). The CDR3 nucleotides read TGCGCCAGCAGAGAGACGGGGCTTAAGACAGATACGCAGTATTTT. It is translated as CASRETGLKTDTQYF.